This entry describes one T cell receptor (beta chain). The data were obtained in a study of blood T cell repertoires in COVID-19. Study-level information: COVID-19 samples from acute and convalescent phases originated in the United States, Italy and Spain.

V dropped 8 bases and J dropped 1; count of bases not matched to a gene: 5. The CDR3 runs to 14 residues. In germline, CDR1 is SNHLY, CDR2 FYNNEI. Authors' data handling: The authors estimated nucleated cell counts from reference gene primer amplification. This table comes from immunoSEQ multiplex PCR, and its TCRdb copy is limited to in-frame clones, with some not included. From that table come the V and J calls and clone size; the DNA was used to work out D and trimming. The table lists roughly 180,000 clones, around 82% of them singletons. The receptor comes from a woman older than 75 with active or convalescent COVID-19. This chain connects TRBV2 to TRBJ2-7; 10 bases align to TRBD1. The source material was peripheral blood. CDR3 in DNA: TGTGCCAGCCAGACAGGGGGCGCGTCCTACGAGCAGTACTTC. It translates to CASQTGGASYEQYF.